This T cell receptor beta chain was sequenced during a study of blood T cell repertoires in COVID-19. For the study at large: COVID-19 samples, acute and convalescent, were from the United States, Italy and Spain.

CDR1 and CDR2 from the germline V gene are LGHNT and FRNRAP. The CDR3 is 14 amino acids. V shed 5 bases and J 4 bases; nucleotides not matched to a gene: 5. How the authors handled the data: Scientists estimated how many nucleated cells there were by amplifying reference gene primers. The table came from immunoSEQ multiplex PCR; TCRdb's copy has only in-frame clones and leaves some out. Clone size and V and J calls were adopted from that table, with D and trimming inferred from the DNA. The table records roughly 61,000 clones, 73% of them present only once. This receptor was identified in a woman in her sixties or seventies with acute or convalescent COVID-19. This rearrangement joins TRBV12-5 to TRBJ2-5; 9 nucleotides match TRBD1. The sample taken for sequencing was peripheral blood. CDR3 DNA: TGTGCTAGTGGTGCCGGGACAGGGATAGAGACCCAGTACTTC. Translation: CASGAGTGIETQYF. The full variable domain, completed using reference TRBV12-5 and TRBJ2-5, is DARVTQTPRHKVTEMGQEVTMRCQPILGHNTVFWYRQTMMQGLELLAYFRNRAPLDDSGMPKDRFSAEMPDATLATLKIQPSEPRDSAVYFCASGAGTGIETQYFGPGTRLLVL.